The entry below describes one T cell receptor (beta chain). This clone was found once. This clone's antigen is unknown. No much larger clonotype is one base removed from it; base qualities were not supplied. This sample was included in a study of shared clonotypes between healthy human individuals (TCRdb year 2020). Concerning the study at large: Three men and a couple of women, aged 18 to 49 years, made up the cohort. Per donor, three plates each were used for CD4 naive and CD4 memory, two for CD8 naive, and one for CD8 memory. The study deeply sequenced blood TCR repertoires of five healthy adults to estimate repertoire size and the extent of clonotype sharing between individuals. Different laboratories and diverse techniques were used to prepare libraries and sequence TCR repertoires, to increase sequencing depth and limit assay-specific biases. Each donor's leukapheresis produced roughly between about 0.8 and 8.9 billion PBMCs. The investigation overall reported the following: Across a few donors, roughly 5.4% of naive CD4, more than 3% of naive CD8, about 2.3% of memory CD4, and 0.4% of memory CD8 clonotypes were shared. Based on pairwise subsampling, the degree of clonotype sharing among donors was expected to be affected by sequencing depth. Only blood was sampled, and tissue TCR repertoires likely differ from those in blood. The genetic and exposure-history diversity represented was limited by the small number of donors. Naive subsets generally had larger estimated clonotype richness than memory subsets. Rarefaction of sorted-subset datasets indicated incomplete sequencing despite the large sequencing depth. Higher generation probabilities were observed for clonotypes shared by all four sorted-subset donors than for non-shared clonotypes.

Healthy HIV-negative adults with no recently reported acute infections or vaccinations were included as donors. All donors were Caucasian adults living in Nashville, Tennessee, USA. Magnetic negative selection was used to enrich CD4+ T cells, after which naive cells were positively selected on CD45RA and the negative fraction became the memory subset. After blood collection by leukapheresis, PBMCs were isolated using Ficoll-Histopaque density gradient centrifugation and then cryopreserved in the vapor phase of liquid nitrogen. Purity and quantity of every magnetically sorted T cell population were checked by analytical flow cytometry. From each sorted fraction, genomic DNA was isolated and quantified by UV absorbance on a Nanodrop 2000c. CDR1 and CDR2 are read off the germline V gene as MGHRA and YSYEKL. There are 17 amino acids in the CDR3, from cysteine to phenylalanine inclusive. The retained sequence is limited to the CDR3, 51 bases, with the frame set at the first base. V drops 1 base and J drops 4 bases, leaving 17 bases in between.

Using the deep immunoSEQ assay, TCR CDR3 regions were amplified from genomic DNA by multiplex PCR. Extracted genomic DNA from each cell subset was spread evenly across all wells of several immunoSEQ 96-well plates, with each plate serving as a replicate. For sorted subsets, each replicate PCR was loaded with around 200 ng genomic DNA, equivalent to approximately 27,000 T cell genomes. Purified libraries were measured with a Qubit 3.0 fluorometer, size-checked on a Bioanalyzer 2100, and measured again with the KAPA Library Quantification kit. Every immunoSEQ 96-well plate was sequenced on a separate single-read 150-cycle Illumina NextSeq 550 flow cell. From the authors' description of their analysis: Because only junctional sequences without quality scores were contained in the immunoSEQ output, filtering matching that applied to full-length reads could not be performed. To assign V/J genes and CDR3, sequences were annotated using PyIR, a Python wrapper for IgBLAST v1.9, with IMGT germline references. Reads with weak V/J assignments (E-value above 1e-6), missing CDR3, stop codons, out-of-frame junctions, or ambiguous translated residues were removed. V3J clonotypes were defined as sequences sharing the same inferred V gene, J gene, and CDR3 amino acid sequence. The percentage overlap between two repertoires was calculated by dividing the number of shared unique clonotypes by the size of the smaller repertoire. Three approaches were used to assess repertoire richness: RTK rarefaction, the Chao1 estimator, and Recon v2.1 estimates of unobserved clonotypes. For all TCRbeta clonotypes obtained by the gDNA method from a few donors, generation probabilities were computed with OLGA. The table was pulled from immuneACCESS by TCRdb, which kept in-frame rearrangements only. Such tables lose some clones; where checked, under half of the loss comes from unresolved V genes, and the rest has no known cause. V, J and clone size reflect that table, while D and trimming were determined from the DNA. The sample table lists about 2.5 million clones, around 93% of them with a count of one. The top ten constitute more than 0.35% of the sample.

The rearrangement combines TRBV4-1 with TRBJ2-1; the best D guess is TRBD2, with 6 bases matching. The sequence was collected from a man between 18 and 35 years old in good health. Some clones in this sample may be carry-over from other donors' samples. The source material was naive CD4+ T cells from PBMCs. In the paper's terms, the cell subset or site label means: CD45RA+ positively selected. The sequenced DNA is TGCGCCAGCAGCCAAGCTTCTAGCGCTATTCCTTACAATGAGCAGTTCTTC. This yields the protein CASSQASSAIPYNEQFF.